These 16 T cell receptor beta chains originate from one sample sequenced in a study of blood T cell repertoires in COVID-19 (dated by TCRdb to between 2020 and 2021). The receptor library was made with the immunoSEQ multiplex PCR assay. In TCRdb, the immuneACCESS table is reduced to in-frame sequences with V and J assigned. These tables do not hold every clone; where another copy was compared, an unresolved V gene accounts for under half, and the others remain unexplained. Within this sample are approximately 60,000 clones, with less than 85% of them counted one time only. The ten biggest clones cover roughly 18% of the sample. Sequencing input: peripheral blood. These receptors all come from a man between 65 and 85 years old with active COVID-19.

This clone appeared once. This chain joins TRBV5-6 and TRBJ2-1; D gene unclear. Germline CDR1 SGHDT, CDR2 YYEEEE. This CDR3 contains 15 residues. Trimming cost V 0 bases and J 2 bases, with 9 bases left between them. CDR3 residues: CASSLGRLAYNEQFF. DNA for the CDR3: TGTGCCAGCAGCTTGGGTCGACTGGCCTACAATGAGCAGTTCTTC.

CDR3 protein: CASSDTGGSNEKLFF. In nucleotides, the CDR3 is TGTGCCAGCAGTGACACAGGGGGCTCTAATGAAAAACTGTTTTTT. The rearrangement links TRBV25-1 to TRBJ1-4; 9 nucleotides align to TRBD1. The CDR3 is made up of 15 amino acids. Germline lookup yields CDR1 MGHDK and CDR2 SYGVNS. The junction had 2 bases not matched to a gene; V was cut back by 3 bases and J by 3 bases.

The chain carries TRBV18 and TRBJ1-1, with TRBD1 identical over 7 bases. The trim removed 3 bases at V and 3 bases at J, leaving 7 bases unmatched. This CDR3 spans 15 amino acids. Per the germline V gene, CDR1 is KGHSH and CDR2 is LQKENI. The CDR3 nucleotides read TGTGCCAGCTCACCTACGACAGGGATGGACACTGAAGCTTTCTTT. Amino acid sequence: CASSPTTGMDTEAFF.

J is TRBJ2-7 and V is TRBV5-1; no definite D call. The V end lost 1 base, the J end lost 5 bases, and 10 bases lay between the germline ends. In germline, CDR1 is SGHRS, CDR2 YFSETQ. This CDR3 region has 13 residues. CDR3 nucleotides: TGCGCCAGCAGCTTGTCGACATCAAACGAGCAGTACTTC. It translates to CASSLSTSNEQYF.

This clone appeared a few times. This chain uses TRBV7-2 with TRBJ1-1, with 11 bases identical to TRBD1. Losses at the gene ends were 3 bases for V and 5 bases for J; bases not matched to a gene: 5. The CDR3 has 15 amino acids. The germline V gene has CDR1 SGHTA and CDR2 FQGNSA. This CDR3 is CASSFTGTGGTEAFF. CDR3 DNA: TGTGCCAGCAGCTTTACCGGGACAGGGGGGACTGAAGCTTTCTTT.

The chain couples TRBV18 to TRBJ2-1; D is possibly TRBD1 (5 bases). In germline, CDR1 is KGHSH, CDR2 LQKENI. Trimming removed 2 bases from V and 0 bases from J, with 8 bases in between. This CDR3 has 15 residues. The CDR3 spells CASSPTGYSYNEQFF. CDR3 DNA: TGTGCCAGCTCACCAACAGGCTACTCCTACAATGAGCAGTTCTTC.

This rearrangement joins TRBV19 to TRBJ2-1, with TRBD2 matching over 9 bases. CDR1 and CDR2 from the germline V gene are LNHDA and SQIVND (reference sequence). Germline trimming cut 1 base from V and 2 bases from J; bases unmatched to any gene: 9. This CDR3 contains 18 residues. CDR3 sequence: CASSIAGHSGRAYNEQFF. CDR3 nucleotides: TGTGCCAGTAGTATAGCGGGACATAGCGGGAGAGCCTACAATGAGCAGTTCTTC.

V gene TRBV7-8 combines with J gene TRBJ1-5; weak D call: TRBD1 (5 bases). V was pared by 1 base and J by 7 bases, with 14 bases between. Germline assignment: CDR1 SGHVS and CDR2 FQNEAQ. This CDR3 contains 15 residues. The CDR3, as DNA: TGTGCCAGCAGCTTAGGGGCCAGGGAAAGCCAGCCCCAGCATTTT. This translates into CASSLGARESQPQHF.

This clone was counted a few times. The chain uses TRBV19 and TRBJ1-3, with a possible D match to TRBD1 (6 bases). CDR3 length: 16 residues. Trimming stripped 8 bases from V and 0 bases from J, with 17 bases between. Germline V gives CDR1 LNHDA, CDR2 SQIVND (reference sequence). CDR3 sequence: CASGGNRLNSGNTIYF. The CDR3 nucleotides are TGTGCCAGTGGGGGCAACAGACTAAACTCTGGAAACACCATATATTTT.

The chain combines TRBV30 with TRBJ2-7; 7 bases match TRBD2. Germline CDR1 GTSNPN, CDR2 SVGIG (reference sequence). The CDR3 runs 16 residues. With 8 bases clipped from V and 0 bases from J, the junction kept 16 bases outside the gene matches. DNA of the CDR3: TGTGCCGGACTCAGGTGGGGGGGGTCAGTCTCCTACGAGCAGTACTTC. It specifies CAGLRWGGSVSYEQYF.

The table lists this clone with a count of one. This rearrangement joins TRBV6-2 or TRBV6-3 to TRBJ2-2; 10 bases agree with TRBD1. Per germline, CDR1 MNHEY and CDR2 SVGEGT. The V segment lost 5 bases and the J segment 6 bases; nucleotides outside the gene matches: 0. There are 13 residues in the CDR3. In nucleotides, the CDR3 is TGTGCCAGCAGTGGGACAGGGGCCGGGGAGCTGTTTTTT. Translation: CASSGTGAGELFF.

The chain is built from TRBV25-1 and TRBJ2-7, with a weak D call TRBD2 (5 bases). This CDR3 comprises 14 residues. CDR1 and CDR2 from the germline V gene are MGHDK and SYGVNS. The V end was cut by 3 bases, the J end by 5 bases, with 14 bases between. The CDR3 nucleotides read TGTGCCAGCAGTGACCCCGGGATAGAGAACGAGCAGTACTTC. Its protein is CASSDPGIENEQYF.

This clone was seen more than once but under ten times. The V call is TRBV7-2, the J call TRBJ2-1, with TRBD2 identical over 9 bases. Looked up from germline, CDR1 is SGHTA and CDR2 is FQGNSA. With 4 bases clipped from V and 7 bases from J, the junction kept 2 bases outside the gene matches. The CDR3 length is 13 residues. CDR3 in DNA: TGTGCCAGCAGCTCTACTAGCGGGAATGAGCAGTTCTTC. Amino acids: CASSSTSGNEQFF.

The chain uses TRBV6-5 and TRBJ1-1; 7 bases line up with TRBD1. Trimming removed 4 bases from V and 1 base from J; junction bases left unmatched: 6. The CDR3 has 15 residues. Germline V CDR1 and CDR2: MNHEY, SVGAGI. The CDR3 DNA reads TGTGCCAGCAGTTTCCTGGGACAGCCGAACACTGAAGCTTTCTTT. Translated: CASSFLGQPNTEAFF.

V gene TRBV4-1 combines with J gene TRBJ2-7; TRBD2 might be the D (6 bases). V was shortened by 4 bases and J by 2 bases, with 21 bases between the two germline ends. Germline values: CDR1 MGHRA, CDR2 YSYEKL. The CDR3 sequence is 17 residues long. This chain's CDR3 is CASSPPSGSSEAYEQYF. The CDR3 DNA reads TGCGCCAGCAGCCCTCCCAGCGGGTCTAGCGAGGCCTACGAGCAGTACTTC.

This clone has just one count. The CDR3 DNA sequence: TGTGCCAGCAGAGTAGACAGGAACACCGGGGAGCTGTTTTTT. Amino acids: CASRVDRNTGELFF. The chain joins TRBV28 to TRBJ2-2, with D possibly matching TRBD1 (5 bases). The germline V and J ends were trimmed by 6 bases and 1 base, with 9 bases remaining between them. The CDR3 sequence is 14 residues long. Germline V gene data show CDR1 as MDHEN and CDR2 as SYDVKM. The complete variable domain, with remaining parts taken from reference TRBV28 and TRBJ2-2, reads DVKVTQSSRYLVKRTGEKVFLECVQDMDHENMFWYRQDPGLGLRLIYFSYDVKMKEKGDIPEGYSVSREKKERFSLILESASTNQTSMYLCASRVDRNTGELFFGEGSRLTVL.